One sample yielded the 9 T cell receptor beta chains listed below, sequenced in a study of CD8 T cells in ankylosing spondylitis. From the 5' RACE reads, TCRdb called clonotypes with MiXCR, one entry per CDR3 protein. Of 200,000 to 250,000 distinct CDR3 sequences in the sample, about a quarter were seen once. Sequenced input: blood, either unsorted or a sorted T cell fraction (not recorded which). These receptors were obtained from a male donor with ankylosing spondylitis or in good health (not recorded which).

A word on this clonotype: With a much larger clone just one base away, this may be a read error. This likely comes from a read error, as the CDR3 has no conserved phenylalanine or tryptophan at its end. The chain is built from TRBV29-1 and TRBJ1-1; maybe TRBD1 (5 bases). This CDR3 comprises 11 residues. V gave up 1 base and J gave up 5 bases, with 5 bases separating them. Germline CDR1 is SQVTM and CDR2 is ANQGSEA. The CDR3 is CSVEGGTEAFS. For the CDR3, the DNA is TGCAGCGTTGAAGGGGGGACTGAAGCTTTCTCT.

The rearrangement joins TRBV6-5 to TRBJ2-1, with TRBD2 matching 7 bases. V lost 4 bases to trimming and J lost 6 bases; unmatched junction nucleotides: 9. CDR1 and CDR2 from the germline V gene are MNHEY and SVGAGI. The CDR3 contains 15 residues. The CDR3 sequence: CASSWGAGVFNEQFF. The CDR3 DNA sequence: TGTGCCAGCAGTTGGGGCGCGGGAGTCTTCAATGAGCAGTTCTTC.

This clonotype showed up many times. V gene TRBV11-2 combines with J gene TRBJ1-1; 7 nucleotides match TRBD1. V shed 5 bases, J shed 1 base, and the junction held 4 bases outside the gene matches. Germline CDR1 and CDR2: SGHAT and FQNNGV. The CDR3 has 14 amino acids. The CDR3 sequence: CASSQGVKNTEAFF. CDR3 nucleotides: TGTGCCAGCAGCCAGGGGGTAAAGAACACTGAAGCTTTCTTT.

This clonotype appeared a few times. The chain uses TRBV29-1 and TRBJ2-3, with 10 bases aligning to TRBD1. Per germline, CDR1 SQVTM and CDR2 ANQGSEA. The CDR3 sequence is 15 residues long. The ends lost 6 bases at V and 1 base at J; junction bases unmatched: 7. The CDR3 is CSVEDRGTGTDTQYF. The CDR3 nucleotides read TGCAGCGTCGAGGACAGGGGGACTGGCACAGATACGCAGTATTTT.

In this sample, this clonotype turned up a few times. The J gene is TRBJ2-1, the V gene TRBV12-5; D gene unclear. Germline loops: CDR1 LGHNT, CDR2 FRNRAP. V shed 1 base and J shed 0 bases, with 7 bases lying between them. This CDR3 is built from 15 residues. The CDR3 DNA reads TGTGCTAGTGGTTTGGGGCAGTTCTCCTACAATGAGCAGTTCTTC. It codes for CASGLGQFSYNEQFF.

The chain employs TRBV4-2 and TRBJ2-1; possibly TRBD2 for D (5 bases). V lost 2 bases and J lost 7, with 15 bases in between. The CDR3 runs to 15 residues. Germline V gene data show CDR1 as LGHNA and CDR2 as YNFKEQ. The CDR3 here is CASSQLGSPGNEQFF. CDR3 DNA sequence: TGTGCCAGCAGCCAATTAGGTTCCCCGGGGAATGAGCAGTTCTTC.

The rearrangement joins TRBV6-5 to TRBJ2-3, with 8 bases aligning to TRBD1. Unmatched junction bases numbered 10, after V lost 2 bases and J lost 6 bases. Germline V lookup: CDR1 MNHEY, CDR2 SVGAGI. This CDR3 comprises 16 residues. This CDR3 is CASSYRQGTPTDTQYF. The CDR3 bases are TGTGCCAGCAGTTACCGACAGGGGACCCCTACCGATACGCAGTATTTT.

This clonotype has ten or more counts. The CDR3, as DNA: TGTGCCAGCAGTTCCCCGGGGCAGGGGGCGTACTATGGCTACACCTTC. Encoded protein: CASSSPGQGAYYGYTF. V is TRBV28 and J is TRBJ1-2, with TRBD1 matching over 8 bases. CDR1 is MDHEN and CDR2 is SYDVKM in the germline V gene. CDR3 size: 16 residues. With 4 bases clipped from V and 3 bases from J, the junction kept 10 bases outside the gene matches.

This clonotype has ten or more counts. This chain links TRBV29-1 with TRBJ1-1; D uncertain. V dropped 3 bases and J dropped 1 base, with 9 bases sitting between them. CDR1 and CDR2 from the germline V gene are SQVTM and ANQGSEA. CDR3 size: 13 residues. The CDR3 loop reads CSVEWSPNTEAFF. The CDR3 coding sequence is TGCAGCGTTGAGTGGTCGCCGAACACTGAAGCTTTCTTT. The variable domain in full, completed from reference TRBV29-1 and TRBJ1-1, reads SAVISQKPSRDICQRGTSLTIQCQVDSQVTMMFWYRQQPGQSLTLIATANQGSEATYESGFVIDKFPISRPNLTFSTLTVSNMSPEDSSIYLCSVEWSPNTEAFFGQGTRLTVV.